Listed below are T cell receptor beta chains from one sample, sequenced in a study of quantifying T cell responses using KT2 cells. One entry per CDR3 protein results from TCRdb running MiXCR on the UMI-ligation and nested PCR reads. This table has 31,000 or so distinct CDR3 sequences, under 13% appearing once. The sample taken for sequencing was PBMCs spiked with cells of the T cell clone KT2. These receptors came from a human donor. Both conserved end residues are part of each CDR3.

>TRBV18|TRBJ1-1
CASFGLGTEAFF
>TRBV28|TRBJ2-3
CASSEDKSGRSSYSDTQYF
>TRBV29-1|TRBJ2-7
CSVEDGTGGSYEQYF
>TRBV13|TRBJ1-1
CASSYPQLQLNTEAFF
>TRBV9|TRBJ2-5
CASSVATWGGQETQYF
>TRBV12-3/TRBV12-4|TRBJ1-2
CASSKPRDRGYTF
>TRBV7-3|TRBJ2-1
CASSQRTVSYNEQFF
>TRBV20-1|TRBJ1-1
CSASESLGSDGIGF
>TRBV3-1|TRBJ2-5
CASRLAGSQETQYF
>TRBV5-1|TRBJ2-1
CASLQPQGAPSWEQFF
>TRBV2|TRBJ2-3
CASSGQGLSTDTQYF
>TRBV4-1|TRBJ1-1
CASSRRIPSGTASMNTEAFF
>TRBV12-3/TRBV12-4|TRBJ1-5
CASSLGTGSNQPQHF
>TRBV12-5|TRBJ2-1
CASGLVLILSYNEQFF
>TRBV5-1|TRBJ1-1
CASKGLPADTEAFF
>TRBV15|TRBJ1-5
CATSGGGTGNGQPQHF
>TRBV5-1|TRBJ2-3
CASSLGGRASTDTQYF
>TRBV11-2|TRBJ1-2
CASSSWTRANYGYTF
>TRBV7-3|TRBJ2-1
CASSPRGGGTPNEQFF
>TRBV29-1|TRBJ2-2
CSVQQGTNTGELFF
>TRBV24-1|TRBJ2-1
CATSAGLPEQFF
>TRBV20-1|TRBJ1-6
CSARRQKVNSPLHF
>TRBV7-7|TRBJ2-1
CASSASGGPSPTDQFF
>TRBV4-1|TRBJ2-3
CASSQDLGLANTDTQYF
>TRBV20-1|TRBJ2-5
CSARTLAGIQETQYF
>TRBV2|TRBJ1-3
CASSRRGLSGNTIYF
>TRBV20-1|TRBJ2-7
CSATGTSGWEEQYF
>TRBV7-8|TRBJ2-1
CASSSILGGRSYNEQFF
>TRBV15|TRBJ1-4
CATSRTLATNEKLFF
>TRBV5-1|TRBJ1-2
CASSPGTAQARGYTF
>TRBV7-9|TRBJ2-7
CASSQPSSYEQYF
>TRBV29-1|TRBJ1-3
CSVREGMGSSGNTIYF
>TRBV6-2/TRBV6-3|TRBJ1-1
CASSSRGGDTEAFF
>TRBV7-2|TRBJ2-3
CASSMGQDPNTDTQYF
>TRBV20-1|TRBJ2-5
CSAGGLAGLQETQYF
>TRBV7-2|TRBJ2-3
CASSPHPGARTDTQYF
>TRBV2|TRBJ1-6
CASSDRASSYNSPLHF
>TRBV4-1|TRBJ2-1
CASSQRQEIYNEQFF
>TRBV7-9|TRBJ1-2
CASSSLVWGGTEDGYTF